These 28 T cell receptor beta chains were all obtained from the same sample, sequenced in a study of OX40 agonist ivuxolimab in advanced cancers. This table comes from immunoSEQ multiplex PCR, and its TCRdb copy is limited to in-frame clones, with some not included. This sample has 100,000 to 130,000 clones, with roughly 90% found just once. This sample comprised CD4+ or CD8+ T cells sorted from blood, obtained in a trial of the OX40 agonist ivuxolimab. Receptors originate from an adult with an advanced solid tumor such as melanoma, head and neck, liver or kidney cancer.

On this clone itself: Different DNA sequences within this sample yield the same CDR3. V and J are TRBV9 and TRBJ1-1, with TRBD1 matching over 7 bases. The CDR3 runs 15 residues. CDR1 is SGDLS, CDR2 YYNGEE, per germline. J gave up 3 bases and V 4 bases, and 9 bases lay outside the gene matches. Here the CDR3 reads CASSPRGQLDTEAFF. CDR3 coding DNA: TGTGCCAGCAGCCCCCGGGGACAGTTAGACACTGAAGCTTTCTTT. Full variable domain (remainder filled in from reference TRBV9 and TRBJ1-1): DSGVTQTPKHLITATGQRVTLRCSPRSGDLSVYWYQQSLDQGLQFLIQYYNGEERAKGNILERFSAQQFPDLHSELNLSSLELGDSALYFCASSPRGQLDTEAFFGQGTRLTVV.

The rearrangement uses TRBV27 and TRBJ2-3, with D unresolved. Germline V CDR1 and CDR2: MNHEY, SMNVEV (reference sequence). V lost 3 bases to trimming and J lost 1 base, with 14 bases between them. The CDR3 length is 16 residues. The CDR3 spells CASSFGPPWGTDTQYF. CDR3 sequence (DNA): TGTGCCAGCAGTTTCGGACCTCCCTGGGGCACAGATACGCAGTATTTT.

The V call is TRBV2, the J call TRBJ2-2; 9 positions agree with TRBD2. The CDR3 loop spans 15 amino acids. Germline CDR1 reads SNHLY; CDR2 reads FYNNEI. After removal of 8 bases from V and 8 bases from J, the junction contained 12 bases not matched to a gene. The CDR3 loop is CASVFLAGIEGELFF. The DNA for the CDR3 is TGTGCCAGCGTATTTCTAGCGGGAATCGAGGGGGAGCTGTTTTTT.

This clone occurred once. This rearrangement joins TRBV7-9 to TRBJ1-2, with D tentatively TRBD1 (6 bases). Germline V lookup: CDR1 SEHNR, CDR2 FQNEAQ (reference sequence). V was pared by 4 bases and J by 2 bases, with 14 bases between. The CDR3 runs 15 residues. The CDR3 nucleotides are TGTGCCAGCAGCTCCCTGGACAGACTGAACTATGGCTACACCTTC. The encoded protein is CASSSLDRLNYGYTF.

This clone was detected a few times. The genes are TRBV27 and TRBJ1-1; D may be TRBD1 (6 bases). Trimming cost V 3 bases and J 5 bases, with 10 bases left between them. The CDR3 totals 13 residues. In germline, CDR1 is MNHEY, CDR2 SMNVEV (reference sequence). The CDR3 region is CASSFVRGTEAFF. The CDR3, as DNA: TGTGCCAGCAGTTTCGTCAGGGGAACTGAAGCTTTCTTT.

Concerning this clone: At the DNA level, this CDR3 is encoded by other sequences in the same sample as well. The chain recombines TRBV5-1 with TRBJ2-2; D is possibly TRBD2 (6 bases). V was shortened by 2 bases and J by 0 bases, with 8 bases between the two germline ends. CDR3 size: 15 residues. Germline CDR1 is SGHRS and CDR2 is YFSETQ. CDR3 in amino acids: CASSLGGTNTGELFF. CDR3 in DNA: TGCGCCAGCAGCTTAGGCGGGACGAACACCGGGGAGCTGTTTTTT.

The V call is TRBV4-3, the J call TRBJ1-2; the D gene is possibly TRBD1 (6 bases). V was trimmed by 5 bases and J by 0 bases, leaving 16 bases between them. This CDR3 region has 16 residues. Per germline, CDR1 LGHNA and CDR2 YSLEER. CDR3 amino acids: CASSSDRRISNYGYTF. The DNA for the CDR3 is TGCGCCAGCAGCTCTGACAGGAGAATCTCTAACTATGGCTACACCTTC.

Only one count was recorded for this clone. The chain uses TRBV5-6 and TRBJ2-7; a weak D match, TRBD1 (6 bases). CDR3 length: 17 amino acids. CDR1 and CDR2 from the germline V gene are SGHDT and YYEEEE. With 0 bases removed from V and 4 bases from J, the gap between germline ends came to 20 bases. The CDR3 DNA sequence: TGTGCCAGCAGCTTGGGCTTCAGTGTCAGGGGAGCGTACGAGCAGTACTTC. Translated: CASSLGFSVRGAYEQYF.

The V gene is TRBV2, the J gene TRBJ1-5; 7 bases are shared with TRBD1. The J segment lost 5 bases and the V segment lost 7 bases, leaving 20 bases of the junction unmatched. This CDR3 region has 18 residues. Germline V CDR1 and CDR2: SNHLY, FYNNEI. CDR3 nucleotides: TGTGCCAGCAACAACGGACAGGCGGCTTTTTTGGTCGATCAGCCCCAGCATTTT. This encodes CASNNGQAAFLVDQPQHF.

The chain employs TRBV7-2 and TRBJ1-3; D perhaps matches TRBD1 (6 bases). CDR3 length: 15 amino acids. Germline V CDR1 and CDR2: SGHTA, FQGNSA. Trimming cost V 5 bases and J 0 bases, with 11 bases left between them. The chain's CDR3 is CASSQGGGSGNTIYF. In nucleotides, the CDR3 is TGTGCCAGCAGCCAAGGGGGGGGCTCTGGAAACACCATATATTTT.

With regard to this clone: Without the conserved terminal phenylalanine or tryptophan, this CDR3 likely stems from a read error. The chain recombines TRBV19 with TRBJ2-7; 7 bases map to TRBD1. J was trimmed by 4 bases and V by 5 bases; bases with no gene match: 11. Germline CDR1 LNHDA, CDR2 SQIVND (reference sequence). This CDR3 has 15 residues. The CDR3 reads CASSFRQGTRYEQYL. CDR3 coding DNA: TGTGCCAGTAGTTTTCGACAGGGAACAAGGTACGAGCAGTACCTC.

The chain links TRBV18 to TRBJ1-4, with D maybe TRBD1 (6 bases). Per the germline V gene, CDR1 is KGHSH and CDR2 is LQKENI. This CDR3 has 14 amino acids. V was shortened by 1 base and J by 8 bases, with 11 bases between the two germline ends. The chain's CDR3 is CASSPQGGQEKLFF. The CDR3 DNA reads TGTGCCAGCTCACCACAAGGGGGTCAGGAAAAACTGTTTTTT.

The V gene is TRBV6-4, the J gene TRBJ2-1; tentatively, D is TRBD1 (5 bases). This CDR3 spans 13 amino acids. V lost 6 bases, J lost 5 bases, and 11 bases lay in between. The germline gives CDR1 MRHNA, CDR2 SNTAGT. The DNA for the CDR3 is TGTGCCAGCAGCGAACAGGTGGACAATGAGCAGTTCTTC. Its translation: CASSEQVDNEQFF.

In this sample, this clone turned up once. The rearrangement links TRBV7-2 to TRBJ2-2, with TRBD1 as a possible D gene (6 bases). The CDR3 covers 15 residues. V was clipped by 7 bases and J by 4 bases, with 16 bases between them. Germline CDR1 is SGHTA and CDR2 is FQGNSA. The CDR3 reads CASTLRGTITGELFF. The CDR3 nucleotides are TGTGCCAGCACCCTAAGGGGGACAATCACCGGGGAGCTGTTTTTT.

The rearrangement links TRBV7-6 to TRBJ2-1; no firm D call. V was shortened by 5 bases and J by 4 bases, with 9 bases between the two germline ends. CDR1 is SGHVS, CDR2 FNYEAQ, per germline. The CDR3 length is 13 residues. CDR3 region: CASSPRPYNEQFF. CDR3 coding DNA: TGTGCCAGCAGCCCTCGACCATACAATGAGCAGTTCTTC.

This chain links TRBV30 with TRBJ2-7, with D hard to call. Trimming took off 2 bases at V and 5 bases at J, with 13 bases between the two ends. Germline CDR1 is GTSNPN and CDR2 is SVGIG (reference sequence). This CDR3 has 13 amino acids. CDR3 residues: CAWSTQHADEQYF. The DNA for the CDR3 is TGTGCCTGGAGTACACAACATGCCGACGAGCAGTACTTC.

This clone was seen a handful of times. The CDR3 DNA is TGCGCCAGCAGCGGAGACCCCGTCTCTGGAAACACCATATATTTT. This sequence encodes CASSGDPVSGNTIYF. The genes are TRBV5-1 and TRBJ1-3; D not certain. CDR3 length equals 15 residues. CDR1 is SGHRS, CDR2 YFSETQ, per germline. V lost 4 bases, J lost 0 bases, and 11 bases lay in between.

The chain joins TRBV6-1 to TRBJ2-7, with TRBD2 matching 10 bases. Per germline, CDR1 MNHNS and CDR2 SASEGT. The length of the CDR3 is 15 residues. V trimming: 2 bases; J trimming: 4 bases; junction bases outside the gene matches: 5. For the CDR3, the DNA is TGTGCCAGCAGTGAAATTAGCGGGAGGCGGTACGAGCAGTACTTC. This encodes CASSEISGRRYEQYF.

This clone was observed a single time. The gene calls are TRBV7-9 and TRBJ2-7, with TRBD2 matching over 8 bases. The CDR3 spans 13 residues. V dropped 5 bases and J dropped 7; count of bases not matched to a gene: 7. The germline gives CDR1 SEHNR, CDR2 FQNEAQ (reference sequence). As DNA, the CDR3 is TGTGCCAGCAGCGACAGACTAGCGCCTGAGCAGTACTTC. This codes for CASSDRLAPEQYF.

This clone appeared a single time. The chain couples TRBV6-1 to TRBJ2-3; tentative D call: TRBD2 (6 bases). The CDR3 is made up of 15 amino acids. Germline V lookup: CDR1 MNHNS, CDR2 SASEGT. The V end lost 7 bases, the J end lost 0 bases, and 14 bases lay between the germline ends. The CDR3 nucleotides read TGTGCCAGCACCACGGCGGGATACAGCACAGATACGCAGTATTTT. Protein sequence: CASTTAGYSTDTQYF.

The CDR3 region has the DNA TGTGCCAGTCAAAAGGGGACAGGGGAAGAGACCCAGTACTTC. It yields the protein CASQKGTGEETQYF. This chain connects TRBV19 to TRBJ2-5; TRBD1 matches 10 bases. Germline V gene data show CDR1 as LNHDA and CDR2 as SQIVND (reference sequence). This CDR3 is built from 14 residues. V lost 8 bases to trimming and J lost 3 bases; unmatched junction nucleotides: 6.

The chain is built from TRBV20-1 and TRBJ2-3, with no clear D. Germline V CDR1 and CDR2: DFQATT, SNEGSKA (reference sequence). CDR3 length equals 11 residues. Trimming took 5 bases from V and 6 from J, leaving 9 bases between them. The CDR3 sequence: CSAEDGDTQYF. Here the CDR3 DNA reads TGCAGTGCTGAAGACGGGGATACGCAGTATTTT.

The chain carries TRBV18 and TRBJ1-1, with D tentatively TRBD1 (6 bases). The CDR3 length is 14 residues. The V gene lost 1 base and the J gene lost 1 base, with 7 bases spanning the gap. Germline values: CDR1 KGHSH, CDR2 LQKENI. The CDR3 DNA sequence: TGTGCCAGCTCACCACTACAGGGGAACACTGAAGCTTTCTTT. Protein sequence: CASSPLQGNTEAFF.

The genes are TRBV28 and TRBJ1-2, with D unresolved. This CDR3 has 13 amino acids. V lost 4 bases and J 4 bases, leaving 10 bases between the germline ends. Germline CDR1 is MDHEN and CDR2 is SYDVKM. CDR3 sequence reads: CASSSRGGYGYTF. CDR3 nucleotide sequence: TGTGCCAGCAGTTCCCGCGGAGGCTATGGCTACACCTTC.

This chain joins TRBV11-1 and TRBJ1-1, with 7 positions matching TRBD1. CDR3 length: 15 residues. V lost 4 bases to trimming and J lost 4 bases; unmatched junction nucleotides: 9. The germline CDR1 and CDR2 sequences are SGHAT and FQDESV (reference sequence). The CDR3: CASSSSGTVTTEAFF. CDR3 in DNA: TGTGCCAGCAGCTCCTCCGGGACAGTGACCACTGAAGCTTTCTTT.

The rearrangement links TRBV6-5 to TRBJ2-4; D tentatively reads TRBD1 or TRBD2 (5 bases each). V was shortened by 4 bases and J by 1 base, with 8 bases between the two germline ends. The CDR3 consists of 14 residues. Looked up from germline, CDR1 is MNHEY and CDR2 is SVGAGI. The CDR3 coding sequence is TGTGCCAGCAGTTCAGGGACCGCCAAAAACATTCAGTACTTC. Translation gives CASSSGTAKNIQYF.

CDR3 sequence reads: CASSPSRDYEQYF. Here the CDR3 DNA reads TGTGCCAGCAGCCCGAGCCGGGACTACGAGCAGTACTTC. The rearrangement links TRBV5-6 to TRBJ2-7, with a weak D call TRBD2 (5 bases). The germline V gene has CDR1 SGHDT and CDR2 YYEEEE. V was shortened by 4 bases and J by 3 bases, with 11 bases between the two germline ends. The CDR3 is 13 residues long. The complete variable domain, with remaining parts taken from reference TRBV5-6 and TRBJ2-7, reads DAGVTQSPTHLIKTRGQQVTLRCSPKSGHDTVSWYQQALGQGPQFIFQYYEEEERQRGNFPDRFSGHQFPNYSSELNVNALLLGDSALYLCASSPSRDYEQYFGPGTRLTVT.

This chain links TRBV19 with TRBJ1-1; 7 bases are shared with TRBD1. CDR3 size: 16 residues. V lost 3 bases and J lost 1; bases outside the gene matches: 8. Germline values: CDR1 LNHDA, CDR2 SQIVND (reference sequence). The CDR3 sequence is CASSIYKSGGNTEAFF. DNA of the CDR3: TGTGCCAGTAGTATTTATAAATCAGGGGGGAACACTGAAGCTTTCTTT.